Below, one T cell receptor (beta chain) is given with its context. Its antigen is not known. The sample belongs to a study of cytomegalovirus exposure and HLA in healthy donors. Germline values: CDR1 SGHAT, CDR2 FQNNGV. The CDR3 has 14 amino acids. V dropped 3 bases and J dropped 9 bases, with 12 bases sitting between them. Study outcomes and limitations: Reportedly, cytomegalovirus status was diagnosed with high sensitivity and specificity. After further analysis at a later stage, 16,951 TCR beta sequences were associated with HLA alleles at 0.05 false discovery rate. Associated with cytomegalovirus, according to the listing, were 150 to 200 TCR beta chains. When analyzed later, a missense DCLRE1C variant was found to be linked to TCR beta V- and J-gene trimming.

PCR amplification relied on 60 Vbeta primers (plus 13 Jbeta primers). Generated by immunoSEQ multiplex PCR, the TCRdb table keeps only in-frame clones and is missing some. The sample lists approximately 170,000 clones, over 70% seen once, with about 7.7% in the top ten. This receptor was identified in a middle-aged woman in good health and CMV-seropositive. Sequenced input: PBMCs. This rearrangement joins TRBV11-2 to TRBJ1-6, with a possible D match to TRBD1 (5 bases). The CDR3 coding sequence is TGTGCCAGCAGCTTGAGTCCGGGGGTTTCACCCCTCCACTTT. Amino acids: CASSLSPGVSPLHF.